This TCR beta chain was observed in a study of T cell repertoires in cytomegalovirus infection. Looking at the study overall: Recently identified HLA-C-restricted CMV epitopes were used, and well-studied HLA-B-restricted CMV epitopes were used as well. Study-level results: HLA-C-restricted CMV-specific TCR beta clonotypes prevailed in the ex vivo response. Summed frequency of public TCR beta families distinguished CMV carriers with the relevant HLA.

Comment on this clonotype: The antigen is undetermined.

Germline assignment: CDR1 LNHDA and CDR2 SQIVND (reference sequence). CDR3 length: 10 residues. V was pared by 11 bases and J by 7 bases, with 12 bases between. Using its own MiXCR run on the reads, TCRdb lists one record per CDR3 protein. The table has around 340,000 distinct CDR3 sequences, 25% to 35% seen once. This TCR derives from a human donor in good health (CMV status not recorded). Some clones in this sample may be carry-over from other donors' samples. V and J are TRBV19 and TRBJ2-7; D assignment may be TRBD1 or TRBD2 (6 bases each). The sequencing used cultured PBMCs, collected from culture after CMV antigen stimulation. Written as DNA, the CDR3 is TGTGCCCCCGGAGGGGGAGAGCAGTACTTC. Translation gives CAPGGGEQYF.